This T cell receptor (beta chain) was documented in a study of blood T cell repertoires in COVID-19. The overall study: Acute and convalescent COVID-19 samples came from the United States, Italy and Spain.

Trimming cost V 6 bases and J 1 base; bases outside gene matches: 7. The CDR3 has 15 amino acids. The V gene's germline CDR1 is MNHEY and CDR2 SVGAGI. As processed by the authors: Quantification of nucleated cells was approximated via reference gene primer amplification. Method: immunoSEQ multiplex PCR; TCRdb's copy keeps in-frame clones and lacks some. V and J calls and clone size are as listed in that table; D and trimming were resolved from the DNA. The sample includes about 270,000 clones, approximately 86% of them seen just once. The material sequenced was peripheral blood. The chain links TRBV6-5 to TRBJ2-3, with 7 bases fitting TRBD2. This TCR was recovered from a man aged 40-50 years with active or convalescent COVID-19. CDR3 coding DNA: TGTGCCAGCAGCCCACCGGGGGGACGCACAGATACGCAGTATTTT. Translating gives CASSPPGGRTDTQYF.